The sequence of this T cell receptor (beta chain) was determined in a study of CD8 T cells in Susac syndrome. CDR3 length: 16 residues. Germline trimming cut 0 bases from V and 7 bases from J; bases unmatched to any gene: 6. The germline V gene has CDR1 LGHNA and CDR2 YNFKEQ. Random hexamers served to reverse transcribe roughly 0.45 to 1 ug RNA. MiXCR was run by TCRdb on the immunoSEQ multiplex PCR reads, yielding one entry per CDR3 protein. This table holds about 150,000 distinct CDR3 sequences, roughly 95% found once. The sequenced material came from CD8+ T cells from PBMCs. This clonotype was obtained from a human donor with multiple sclerosis. The rearrangement uses TRBV4-2 and TRBJ1-6, with 7 nucleotides matching TRBD1. CDR3 loop: CASSQEEGTANSPLHF. The DNA for the CDR3 is TGTGCCAGCAGCCAAGAGGAAGGGACAGCGAATTCACCCCTCCACTTT.